The clone carrying this TCR beta chain was seen at least ten times. What it binds is unknown. The germline V gene encodes CDR1 SGDLS and CDR2 YYNGEE. This CDR3 contains 14 residues. Trimming stripped 3 bases from V and 2 bases from J, with 11 bases between. One entry per CDR3 protein, called by TCRdb with MiXCR from the 5' RACE reads. Of hundreds of thousands of distinct CDR3 sequences in the sample, roughly 6.2% were seen once. The source of the sample is a study of identical twins. Regarding the study as a whole: Clonotypes of the beta chain that were abundant in cord blood carried fewer insertions (memory repertoires showed none).

V usage is TRBV9 and J usage is TRBJ2-5; D perhaps matches TRBD2 (5 bases). The TCR comes from a man aged 18 to 30 in good health. The material sequenced was naive T cells sorted from blood. CDR3 residues: CASSETGSQETQYF. Here the CDR3 DNA reads TGTGCCAGCAGCGAAACGGGATCTCAAGAGACCCAGTACTTC. Full variable domain (rest looked up from reference TRBV9 and TRBJ2-5): DSGVTQTPKHLITATGQRVTLRCSPRSGDLSVYWYQQSLDQGLQFLIQYYNGEERAKGNILERFSAQQFPDLHSELNLSSLELGDSALYFCASSETGSQETQYFGPGTRLLVL.